These 12 T cell receptor beta chains share one sample of origin, sequenced in a study of blood T cell repertoires in COVID-19. Data came from immunoSEQ multiplex PCR; TCRdb stores just in-frame clones and leaves some out. Altogether approximately 170,000 clones are present, roughly 88% being singletons, with the ten largest covering 6.5% to 7.5%. Sequencing was performed on peripheral blood. The receptors stem from a man aged 80 or over with COVID-19, enrolled during active disease.

V and J are TRBV7-9 and TRBJ2-7; TRBD1 matches 9 bases. The length of the CDR3 is 15 residues. Germline CDR1 is SEHNR and CDR2 is FQNEAQ (reference sequence). Trimming removed 2 bases from V and 2 bases from J; junction bases left unmatched: 4. CDR3 region: CASSLRRQGAYEQYF. The CDR3 DNA reads as TGTGCCAGCAGCTTAAGGAGACAGGGGGCCTACGAGCAGTACTTC.

The V call is TRBV4-1, the J call TRBJ2-7; 7 bases match TRBD1. Germline values: CDR1 MGHRA, CDR2 YSYEKL. V lost 2 bases, J lost 3 bases, and 16 bases stayed unmatched. This CDR3 is built from 18 residues. This CDR3 reads CASSQYPTGNVPNYEQYF. The CDR3 region has the DNA TGCGCCAGCAGCCAATATCCGACAGGGAATGTTCCGAACTACGAGCAGTACTTC.

V is TRBV6-5 and J is TRBJ2-4, with D maybe TRBD2 (5 bases). The V and J ends lost 7 bases and 0 bases respectively, with 13 bases between them. The CDR3 has 15 amino acids. The germline gives CDR1 MNHEY, CDR2 SVGAGI. CDR3 sequence: CASNRGALAKNIQYF. CDR3 bases: TGTGCCAGCAACCGGGGAGCTCTAGCCAAAAACATTCAGTACTTC.

The chain is built from TRBV5-6 and TRBJ1-2; 7 bases are a match to TRBD1. CDR1 is SGHDT, CDR2 YYEEEE, per germline. J gave up 6 bases and V 2 bases, and 1 base lay outside the gene matches. CDR3 size: 12 residues. The CDR3 loop is CASSFGQDGYTF. CDR3 sequence (DNA): TGTGCCAGCAGCTTCGGACAGGATGGCTACACCTTC.

As for this clone: One end of the junction does not line up with germline, which may come from a read error. The rearrangement uses TRBV18 and TRBJ1-2, with 9 bases fitting TRBD1. The CDR3 runs to 14 residues. Germline V lookup: CDR1 KGHSH, CDR2 LQKENI. CDR3 protein: CASSPLSEGQGTEF. The CDR3 coding sequence is TGTGCCAGCTCACCGCTATCGGAAGGACAGGGGACTGAATTC.

This clone came up once. The CDR3 region is CASKPPGDSNYGYTF. The CDR3 coding sequence is TGTGCCAGCAAACCCCCAGGGGACAGTAACTATGGCTACACCTTC. V gene TRBV28 combines with J gene TRBJ1-2, with TRBD1 matching over 7 bases. The V gene's germline CDR1 is MDHEN and CDR2 SYDVKM. The J segment lost 1 base and the V segment lost 7 bases, leaving 9 bases of the junction unmatched. This CDR3 is 15 amino acids long.

In this sample, this clone turned up once. An end of the junction differs from the germline gene, which may be a read error. The chain recombines TRBV20-1 with TRBJ1-4, with 9 bases identical to TRBD1. The CDR3 is made up of 10 amino acids. In germline, CDR1 is DFQATT, CDR2 SNEGSKA (reference sequence). CDR3: CSATRDRVIF. CDR3 sequence (DNA): TGCAGTGCAACTCGGGACAGGGTGATTTTT.

This clone was detected ten times or more. The chain couples TRBV5-4 to TRBJ1-6, with D unresolved. The V and J ends lost 4 bases and 8 bases respectively, with 10 bases between them. CDR1 is SGHNT and CDR2 is YYREEE in the germline V gene (reference sequence). This CDR3 contains 13 residues. CDR3 in DNA: TGTGCCAGCAGCCCCAGGAGGGATTCACCCCTCCACTTT. Amino acid sequence: CASSPRRDSPLHF. Variable domain in full (rest from reference TRBV5-4 and TRBJ1-6): ETGVTQSPTHLIKTRGQQVTLRCSSQSGHNTVSWYQQALGQGPQFIFQYYREEENGRGNFPPRFSGLQFPNYSSELNVNALELDDSALYLCASSPRRDSPLHFGNGTRLTVT.

The V and J genes are TRBV3-1 (or the pseudogene TRBV3-2) and TRBJ1-3, with unresolved D. Trimming took 4 bases from V and 4 from J, leaving 8 bases between them. CDR1 and CDR2 from the germline V gene are LGHDT and YNNKEL (reference sequence). This CDR3 contains 13 residues. CDR3 sequence reads: CASSPSQGNTIYF. CDR3 bases: TGTGCCAGCAGCCCCTCACAGGGAAACACCATATATTTT.

V is TRBV28 and J is TRBJ1-5; tentative D call: TRBD1 (5 bases). Germline V gene lookup returns CDR1 MDHEN and CDR2 SYDVKM. The V end was cut by 6 bases, the J end by 7 bases, with 13 bases between. The CDR3 totals 13 residues. The CDR3 sequence is CASRRQLRQPQHF. Written as DNA, the CDR3 is TGTGCCAGCAGAAGACAGCTTCGGCAGCCCCAGCATTTT. The full variable domain, in which reference TRBV28 and TRBJ1-5 provide the parts outside the CDR3, is DVKVTQSSRYLVKRTGEKVFLECVQDMDHENMFWYRQDPGLGLRLIYFSYDVKMKEKGDIPEGYSVSREKKERFSLILESASTNQTSMYLCASRRQLRQPQHFGDGTRLSIL.

The chain uses TRBV7-9 and TRBJ1-5; D is unclear. V shed 2 bases and J shed 1 base, with 3 bases lying between them. This CDR3 has 13 residues. Germline CDR1 reads SEHNR; CDR2 reads FQNEAQ (reference sequence). The CDR3 loop is CASSLLSNQPQHF. CDR3 nucleotide sequence: TGTGCCAGCAGCTTACTGAGCAATCAGCCCCAGCATTTT.

In its sample, this clone was seen a few times. The rearrangement links TRBV7-2 to TRBJ1-1; TRBD1 agrees at 9 bases. The trim removed 6 bases at V and 4 bases at J, leaving 6 bases unmatched. This CDR3 is built from 14 residues. Germline CDR1 and CDR2: SGHTA and FQGNSA. This CDR3 is CASSRTGGFTEAFF. The CDR3 coding sequence is TGTGCCAGCAGTCGCACAGGGGGCTTCACTGAAGCTTTCTTT.